The sample holds one count of the clone carrying this TCR beta chain. The antigen is not known. The CDR3 covers 13 residues. The ends were cut back, 3 bases at V and 5 bases at J, with 8 bases in the middle. Germline CDR1 is SGHRS and CDR2 is YFSETQ. Use of 60 Vbeta and 13 Jbeta primers characterized the PCR. The protocol was immunoSEQ multiplex PCR, while the TCRdb copy is restricted to in-frame clones and leaves out a portion. The sample contains under 250,000 clones, approximately 81% of which appear only once. This entry comes from a study of cytomegalovirus exposure and HLA in healthy donors. Study in general: Drawn from HLA-typed donors, 83 million or so unique TCRs were held in an early data release. Study-wide points: In vitro assays verified that three CMV-associated chains recognized CMV antigens specifically. TCR beta V segments were, for the most part, productive about 87% or about 30% of the time in an earlier analysis.

The specimen was PBMCs. The source of this sequence is a human donor in good health. This chain uses TRBV5-1 with TRBJ1-4; D unclear. The CDR3 here is CASSWAKNEKLFF. In nucleotides, the CDR3 is TGCGCCAGCAGCTGGGCCAAAAATGAAAAACTGTTTTTT. The full variable domain, in which reference TRBV5-1 and TRBJ1-4 provide the parts outside the CDR3, is KAGVTQTPRYLIKTRGQQVTLSCSPISGHRSVSWYQQTPGQGLQFLFEYFSETQRNKGNFPGRFSGRQFSNSRSEMNVSTLELGDSALYLCASSWAKNEKLFFGSGTQLSVL.